A single sample gave rise to the 27 T cell receptor beta chains below, sequenced in a study of vaccination and CD4 T cells after COVID-19. Sequencing of DNA taken from cultured CD4+ T cells relied on the Oncomine TCR Beta short-read assay. TCRdb independently ran MiXCR on the PCR reads; one entry per CDR3 protein. Among just over 20,000 distinct CDR3 sequences listed, 60% to 75% were seen once. Treatment noted: roughly 10-day PBMC culture with coronavirus spike peptide pools or control peptides (ViraFEST assay). Their antigen targets remain unknown. Sequenced input: CD4+ T cells from blood, cultured in vitro. The receptors shown here come from a human donor who had recovered from COVID-19.

V usage is TRBV28 and J usage is TRBJ2-7; D not resolved. The CDR3 is 13 residues long. In germline, CDR1 is MDHEN, CDR2 SYDVKM. V gave up 5 bases and J gave up 3 bases, with 11 bases separating them. The CDR3 reads CASSPRMVYEQYF. CDR3 DNA: TGTGCCAGCAGTCCCAGGATGGTCTACGAGCAGTACTTC.

CDR3: CSARAAGSYNEQFF. The CDR3, as DNA: TGCAGTGCTAGAGCAGCGGGCTCCTACAATGAGCAGTTCTTC. The chain employs TRBV20-1 and TRBJ2-1, with a tentative D call TRBD2 (6 bases). Deletions cut 1 base from V and 0 bases from J, with 7 bases between. From germline, CDR1 is DFQATT and CDR2 SNEGSKA (reference sequence). CDR3 length: 14 residues.

In regard to this clonotype: The junction departs from the called germline gene at one end, perhaps through a read error. The CDR3: CASSLASPEAQYF. CDR3 DNA: TGTGCTAGCAGCTTAGCCTCCCCCGAGGCCCAGTACTTC. The chain recombines TRBV7-7 with TRBJ2-5; D not resolved. The CDR3 loop spans 13 amino acids. Germline lookup yields CDR1 SSHAT and CDR2 FNYEAQ (reference sequence). The full variable domain, its missing parts supplied by reference TRBV7-7 and TRBJ2-5, is GAGVSQSPRYKVTKRGQDVTLRCDPISSHATLYWYQQALGQGPEFLTYFNYEAQPDKSGLPSDRFSAERPEGSISTLTIQRTEQRDSAMYRCASSLASPEAQYFGPGTRLLVL.

V is TRBV20-1 and J is TRBJ1-5; 7 bases are shared with TRBD1. V shed 6 bases and J 4 bases; nucleotides not matched to a gene: 9. The CDR3 length is 14 residues. Germline assignment: CDR1 DFQATT and CDR2 SNEGSKA (reference sequence). The CDR3 DNA follows: TGCAGTGCACTCCTATCGGACAGGAATCAGCCCCAGCATTTT. Translating gives CSALLSDRNQPQHF.

The chain has TRBV5-1 and TRBJ2-1; 8 bases fit TRBD2. Germline CDR1 and CDR2: SGHRS and YFSETQ. V dropped 5 bases and J dropped 2; count of bases not matched to a gene: 3. The CDR3 has 14 residues. CDR3 DNA sequence: TGCGCCAGCAGAACTAGCGGAGCCTACAATGAGCAGTTCTTC. Translating gives CASRTSGAYNEQFF.

CDR3 region: CASRTDGAFF. CDR3 coding DNA: TGCGCCAGCAGGACGGATGGGGCTTTCTTT. The rearrangement uses TRBV10-1 and TRBJ1-1; D is uncertain. V was trimmed by 6 bases and J by 11 bases, leaving 10 bases between them. In germline, CDR1 is WNHNN, CDR2 SYGVQD (reference sequence). The CDR3 loop spans 10 amino acids.

The CDR3 DNA is TGTGCCAGTTCTCACAGGGGTTTTAGTTATGGCTACACCTTC. Amino acids: CASSHRGFSYGYTF. The chain employs TRBV30 and TRBJ1-2, with 7 bases lining up with TRBD1. Losses at the gene ends were 8 bases for V and 5 bases for J; bases not matched to a gene: 14. CDR3 length: 14 residues. Germline values: CDR1 GTSNPN, CDR2 SVGIG (reference sequence).

The chain is built from TRBV2 and TRBJ2-7; no definite D call. The CDR3 consists of 15 residues. Germline CDR1 SNHLY, CDR2 FYNNEI. Trimming left V 2 bases short and J 8 bases short, with 19 bases between. The CDR3 spells CASSESGTGLNKQYF. The CDR3 bases are TGTGCCAGCAGTGAATCCGGTACCGGGCTAAATAAGCAGTACTTC. The whole variable domain, remainder taken from reference TRBV2 and TRBJ2-7, is EPEVTQTPSHQVTQMGQEVILRCVPISNHLYFYWYRQILGQKVEFLVSFYNNEISEKSEIFDDQFSVERPDGSNFTLKIRSTKLEDSAMYFCASSESGTGLNKQYFGPGTRLTVT.

This clonotype was recorded a few times. This chain links TRBV27 with TRBJ1-2; D is unclear. The CDR3 consists of 13 residues. Germline V lookup: CDR1 MNHEY, CDR2 SMNVEV (reference sequence). The V gene lost 7 bases and the J gene lost 4 bases, with 13 bases spanning the gap. The DNA for the CDR3 is TGTGCCAGCACTACTCGGACGGCCTATGGCTACACCTTC. This encodes CASTTRTAYGYTF.

This sequence joins TRBV7-3 and TRBJ2-5; 8 bases line up with TRBD2. The CDR3 extends over 14 amino acids. Per germline, CDR1 SGHTA and CDR2 FQGTGA. The ends lost 2 bases at V and 4 bases at J; junction bases unmatched: 3. The CDR3 protein is CASSLAGGSETQYF. The CDR3 nucleotides are TGTGCCAGCAGCTTAGCGGGAGGTTCAGAGACCCAGTACTTC.

This chain connects TRBV28 to TRBJ1-5; D is possibly TRBD1 (6 bases). CDR3 size: 16 residues. Trimming removed 5 bases at V and 6 bases at J, with 20 bases between. Germline V gene data show CDR1 as MDHEN and CDR2 as SYDVKM. This chain's CDR3 is CASSQGGARGRQPQHF. CDR3 bases: TGTGCCAGCAGTCAGGGAGGGGCCAGGGGCCGTCAGCCCCAGCATTTT.

This clonotype was observed a few times. The genes are TRBV6-1 and TRBJ2-5; TRBD2 matches 8 bases. Germline V gene lookup returns CDR1 MNHNS and CDR2 SASEGT. Unmatched junction bases numbered 16, after V lost 6 bases and J lost 4 bases. This CDR3 has 17 amino acids. CDR3 nucleotide sequence: TGTGCCAGCAGCCCCAGGTCGGGGGGGGTTTATCGAGAGACCCAGTACTTC. The encoded protein is CASSPRSGGVYRETQYF.

This clonotype was detected only a few times. This CDR3 reads CASSFRRQSTYGYTF. In nucleotides, the CDR3 is TGTGCCAGCAGCTTTAGGCGGCAGTCGACCTATGGCTACACCTTC. This chain joins TRBV7-8 and TRBJ1-2; no reliable D call. Germline V gives CDR1 SGHVS, CDR2 FQNEAQ. The CDR3 is made up of 15 amino acids. V dropped 3 bases and J dropped 4 bases, with 15 bases sitting between them. The entire variable domain, with the rest obtained from reference TRBV7-8 and TRBJ1-2, is as follows: GAGVSQSPRYKVAKRGQDVALRCDPISGHVSLFWYQQALGQGPEFLTYFQNEAQLDKSGLPSDRFFAERPEGSVSTLKIQRTQQEDSAVYLCASSFRRQSTYGYTFGSGTRLTVV.

The rearrangement joins TRBV6-2 or TRBV6-3 to TRBJ2-2; D not resolved. The V gene lost 5 bases and the J gene lost 7 bases, with 14 bases spanning the gap. This CDR3 has 14 amino acids. Germline lookup yields CDR1 MNHEY and CDR2 SVGEGT. The DNA of the CDR3 is TGTGCCAGCAGTCAGACCCGTCATGGCGGGGAGCTGTTTTTT. Translation: CASSQTRHGGELFF.

This clonotype came up a few times. One end of the junction is discordant with germline, which a read error may explain. The chain employs TRBV7-2 and TRBJ2-1; 7 positions agree with TRBD2. The CDR3 is made up of 14 amino acids. The germline CDR1 and CDR2 sequences are SGHTA and FQGNSA. As DNA, the CDR3 is TGTGCCAGCAGCTTAGCGGGGGGGTACAATGAGCAATTCTTC. Translation gives CASSLAGGYNEQFF.

There are a few counts of this clonotype. The chain employs TRBV2 and TRBJ1-2; the D is unclear. Germline V gives CDR1 SNHLY, CDR2 FYNNEI. Deletions cut 2 bases from V and 2 bases from J, with 3 bases between. The CDR3 has 12 amino acids. The CDR3 sequence is CASSEQNYGYTF. DNA of the CDR3: TGTGCCAGCAGTGAACAGAACTATGGCTACACCTTC.

This rearrangement joins TRBV7-9 to TRBJ1-2, with D possibly matching TRBD1 (5 bases). This CDR3 contains 14 residues. From germline, CDR1 is SEHNR and CDR2 FQNEAQ (reference sequence). The germline V and J ends were trimmed by 1 base and 8 bases, with 14 bases remaining between them. CDR3 sequence (DNA): TGTGCCAGCAGCTTAGTACGGGCCCCAGGGGGCTACACCTTC. This encodes CASSLVRAPGGYTF.

This clonotype appeared a few times. This sequence joins TRBV4-1 and TRBJ1-6, with D tentatively TRBD1 (6 bases). V dropped 1 base and J dropped 8 bases, with 15 bases sitting between them. This CDR3 is 16 amino acids long. The germline V gene encodes CDR1 MGHRA and CDR2 YSYEKL. The CDR3: CASSQGTALRDSPLHF. The CDR3 DNA is TGCGCCAGCAGCCAAGGGACAGCCCTCCGGGATTCACCCCTCCACTTT.

Only one count was recorded for this clonotype. The genes are TRBV2 and TRBJ1-3, with unresolved D. Trimming cost V 3 bases and J 0 bases, with 12 bases left between them. The CDR3 is 16 amino acids. Germline V CDR1 and CDR2: SNHLY, FYNNEI. The CDR3: CASSETTVYSGNTIYF. In DNA form, the CDR3 reads TGTGCCAGCAGTGAGACCACAGTCTACTCTGGAAACACCATATATTTT.

This clonotype was counted a few times. The chain is built from TRBV20-1 and TRBJ2-3, with 11 bases fitting TRBD2. The CDR3 is 14 amino acids. The germline V gene encodes CDR1 DFQATT and CDR2 SNEGSKA (reference sequence). V gave up 8 bases and J gave up 0 bases; unmatched junction bases: 4. CDR3 region: CSRVAGGSTDTQYF. DNA for the CDR3: TGCAGTAGAGTAGCGGGAGGGAGCACAGATACGCAGTATTTT.

The V and J genes are TRBV7-8 and TRBJ1-5; no clear D. The CDR3 is 13 residues long. Germline-derived CDR1 and CDR2 are SGHVS and FQNEAQ. Trimming cost V 5 bases and J 1 base, with 6 bases left between them. For the CDR3, the DNA is TGTGCCAGCAGCGCCATCAGCAATCAGCCCCAGCATTTT. Amino acids: CASSAISNQPQHF.

The CDR3 bases are TGCAGTGCTAGTTTAGGGAACTCTGGAAACACCATATATTTT. Its protein is CSASLGNSGNTIYF. The genes are TRBV20-1 and TRBJ1-3; D not certain. Looked up from germline, CDR1 is DFQATT and CDR2 is SNEGSKA (reference sequence). CDR3 length: 14 amino acids. V dropped 3 bases and J dropped 0 bases, with 9 bases sitting between them.

The genes are TRBV11-3 and TRBJ1-2; 7 bases agree with TRBD1. The CDR3 is 15 residues long. Trimming at V came to 5 bases and at J to 4 bases, leaving 10 bases not matched to a gene. In germline, CDR1 is SGHNT, CDR2 YENEEA. In DNA form, the CDR3 reads TGTGCCAGCAGCAAATCAGAGACAGGGACCTATGGCTACACCTTC. It codes for CASSKSETGTYGYTF. Together with reference TRBV11-3 and TRBJ1-2, the CDR3 gives the full variable domain: EAGVVQSPRYKIIEKKQPVAFWCNPISGHNTLYWYLQNLGQGPELLIRYENEEAVDDSQLPKDRFSAERLKGVDSTLKIQPAELGDSAVYLCASSKSETGTYGYTFGSGTRLTVV.

V is TRBV6-5 and J is TRBJ2-7; the D gene could be TRBD1 or TRBD2 (6 bases each). The CDR3 consists of 19 residues. CDR1 and CDR2 (germline): MNHEY, SVGAGI. Trimming removed 4 bases at V and 2 bases at J, with 27 bases between. In DNA, the CDR3 is TGTGCCAGCAGTTCTATTAGCCAACAATTTGTGGGGGGCCCCTACGAGCAGTACTTC. As protein: CASSSISQQFVGGPYEQYF.

J is TRBJ2-5 and V is TRBV24-1; 10 bases are shared with TRBD1. Per germline, CDR1 KGHDR and CDR2 SFDVKD. J was trimmed by 5 bases and V by 4 bases; bases with no gene match: 6. The CDR3 is 15 residues long. The CDR3 nucleotides are TGTGCCACCAGTGAAGACAGGGGGCGTGGGGAGACCCAGTACTTC. Residues: CATSEDRGRGETQYF.

This clonotype was seen a handful of times. In DNA form, the CDR3 reads TGTGCCAGCAGTCGAAGAGGGCAGGAGAATTCACCCCTCCACTTT. It translates to CASSRRGQENSPLHF. The V gene is TRBV27, the J gene TRBJ1-6; unclear D gene. The germline V gene encodes CDR1 MNHEY and CDR2 SMNVEV (reference sequence). This CDR3 is 15 amino acids long. V gave up 5 bases and J gave up 7 bases, with 15 bases separating them.

This chain connects TRBV28 to TRBJ1-2, with a weak D call TRBD1 (6 bases). V gave up 10 bases and J gave up 0 bases, with 18 bases separating them. This CDR3 spans 15 amino acids. Germline CDR1 MDHEN, CDR2 SYDVKM. CDR3 coding DNA: TGTGCCACTCGCCTTCCGGGGGGCGCTAACTATGGCTACACCTTC. Translating it yields CATRLPGGANYGYTF.